A selection of T cell receptor beta chains follows, all from one sample in a study of cytomegalovirus exposure and HLA in healthy donors. TCRdb keeps only in-frame clones here, not all; method: immunoSEQ multiplex PCR. The sample consists of 30,000 or so clones, about 63% of them appearing once. Sequencing input: PBMCs. All receptors derive from a man between 50 and 59 years old in good health and CMV-seropositive. Each CDR3 is given with its conserved first and last residue. The D gene is left open where the match is weak. The size entry is marked missing in some rows and otherwise reads once, few, many or a size class.

D gene	clone size	V gene	J gene	CDR3 protein	CDR3 DNA
NA	NA	TRBV5-1	TRBJ1-5	CASSMGQDNQPQHF	TGCGCCAGCAGCATGGGACAAGACAATCAGCCCCAGCATTTT
NA	few	TRBV28	TRBJ1-2	CASSTPKAKGGYTF	TGTGCCAGCAGCACCCCCAAAGCCAAGGGGGGCTACACCTTC
NA	NA	TRBV27	TRBJ1-1	CASSFSGGSFTEAFF	TGTGCCAGCAGTTTTTCCGGGGGGTCGTTCACTGAAGCTTTCTTT
TRBD2	NA	TRBV29-1	TRBJ2-1	CSVVGSGSGSSYNEQFF	TGCAGCGTTGTGGGGTCGGGTAGCGGGAGCTCCTACAATGAGCAGTTCTTC
TRBD1	NA	TRBV15	TRBJ2-7	CATSRQGAAEQYF	TGTGCCACCAGCAGACAGGGGGCCGCCGAGCAGTACTTC
NA	NA	TRBV30	TRBJ1-1	CAWSVLGGLEAFF	TGTGCCTGGAGTGTACTCGGGGGGCTTGAAGCTTTCTTT
TRBD1	NA	TRBV30	TRBJ2-3	CALHSRGRTDTQYF	TGTGCCCTACATTCGAGGGGGCGCACAGATACGCAGTATTTT
TRBD2	NA	TRBV30	TRBJ2-1	CAWRSGGEQFF	TGTGCCTGGCGGAGCGGGGGAGAGCAGTTCTTC
TRBD1	NA	TRBV5-1	TRBJ2-2	CASSPGQGAPSGELFF	TGCGCCAGCAGCCCGGGACAGGGGGCGCCGAGCGGGGAGCTGTTTTTT
TRBD2	NA	TRBV7-2	TRBJ2-3	CASSLYGGGTDTQYF	TGTGCCAGCAGCTTATACGGGGGGGGCACAGATACGCAGTATTTT
TRBD1	NA	TRBV18	TRBJ1-1	CASSPTGGDHTEAFF	TGTGCCAGCTCACCGACAGGGGGCGATCATACTGAAGCTTTCTTT
NA	once	TRBV11-3	TRBJ2-5	CASSLAAGETQYF	TGTGCCAGCAGCTTAGCCGCAGGAGAGACCCAGTACTTC
NA	once	TRBV7-6	TRBJ2-2	CASSLAEDGELFF	TGTGCCAGCAGCTTAGCGGAGGACGGGGAGCTGTTTTTT
TRBD2	NA	TRBV30	TRBJ2-7	CAWTGLADEQYF	TGTGCCTGGACGGGACTAGCGGACGAGCAGTACTTC
NA	NA	TRBV30	TRBJ1-6	CAWRLGQHNSPLHF	TGTGCCTGGAGATTAGGACAGCATAATTCACCCCTCCACTTT
NA	NA	TRBV5-1	TRBJ1-2	CASSATIDGYTF	TGCGCCAGCAGCGCGACTATCGATGGCTACACCTTC
NA	NA	TRBV9	TRBJ2-5	CASSVSAGPQETQYF	TGTGCCAGCAGCGTATCTGCGGGGCCCCAAGAGACCCAGTACTTC
TRBD1	few	TRBV27	TRBJ2-7	CASSSPRQGSYEQYF	TGTGCCAGCAGTTCCCCGCGACAGGGATCCTACGAGCAGTACTTC
NA	NA	TRBV5-6	TRBJ1-6	CASSFNLSPLHF	TGTGCCAGCAGCTTTAATCTTTCACCCCTCCACTTT
NA	NA	TRBV5-1	TRBJ2-7	CASSPPGDEQYF	TGCGCCAGCAGCCCCCCAGGGGACGAGCAGTACTTC